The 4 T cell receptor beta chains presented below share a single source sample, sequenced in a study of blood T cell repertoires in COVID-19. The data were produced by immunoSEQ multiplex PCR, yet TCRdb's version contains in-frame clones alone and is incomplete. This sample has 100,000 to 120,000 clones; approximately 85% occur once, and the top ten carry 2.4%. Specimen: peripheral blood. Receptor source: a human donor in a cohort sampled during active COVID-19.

CDR3 nucleotide sequence: TGTGCCAGCAGTTACATGGACAGGAGCAATCAGCCCCAGCATTTT. Amino acids: CASSYMDRSNQPQHF. The chain carries TRBV6-2 or TRBV6-3 and TRBJ1-5; TRBD1 matches at 7 bases. The J segment lost 1 base and the V segment lost 2 bases, leaving 2 bases of the junction unmatched. Germline V lookup: CDR1 MNHEY, CDR2 SVGEGT. This CDR3 region has 15 residues.

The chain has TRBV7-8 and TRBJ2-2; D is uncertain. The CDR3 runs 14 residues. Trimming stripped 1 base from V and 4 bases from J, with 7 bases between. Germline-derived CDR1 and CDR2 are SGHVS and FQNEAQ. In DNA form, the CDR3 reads TGTGCCAGCAGCTTAGACAGCACCACCGGGGAGCTGTTTTTT. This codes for CASSLDSTTGELFF.

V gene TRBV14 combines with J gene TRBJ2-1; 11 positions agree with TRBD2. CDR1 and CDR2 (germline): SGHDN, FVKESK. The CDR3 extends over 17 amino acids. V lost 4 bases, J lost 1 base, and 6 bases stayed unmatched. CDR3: CASSRNRLAGSYNEQFF. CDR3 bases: TGTGCCAGCAGCCGCAATAGACTAGCGGGATCCTACAATGAGCAGTTCTTC.

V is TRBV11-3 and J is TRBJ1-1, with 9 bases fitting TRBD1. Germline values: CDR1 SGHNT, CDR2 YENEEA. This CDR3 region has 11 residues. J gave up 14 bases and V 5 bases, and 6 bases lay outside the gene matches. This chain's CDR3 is CASSQGQGSFF. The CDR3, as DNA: TGTGCCAGCAGCCAAGGACAGGGGTCCTTCTTT.